This T cell receptor (beta chain) was retrieved from a study of response to subunit inactivated influenza vaccine. TCRdb re-derived calls from the RT-PCR reads in MiXCR, one entry per CDR3 protein. The table shows roughly 630,000 distinct CDR3 sequences, with 14% occurring only once. Concerning this clonotype itself: The antigen is unknown.

Broader study findings: T cells newly recruited by each seasonal influenza vaccination are few, the authors suggested.

V shed 4 bases and J shed 7 bases, with 18 bases lying between them. Germline CDR1 is SGDLS and CDR2 is YYNGEE. This CDR3 comprises 16 residues. Specimen: PBMCs from blood, collected 14 to 15 days before vaccination. The V and J genes are TRBV9 and TRBJ1-6, with no clear D. The receptor comes from a man aged 45-60 years who received an inactivated influenza vaccine. The CDR3 DNA sequence: TGTGCCAGCAGCCTAACCCTGGGTACTGGGAATTCACCCCTCCACTTT. Its protein product is CASSLTLGTGNSPLHF.